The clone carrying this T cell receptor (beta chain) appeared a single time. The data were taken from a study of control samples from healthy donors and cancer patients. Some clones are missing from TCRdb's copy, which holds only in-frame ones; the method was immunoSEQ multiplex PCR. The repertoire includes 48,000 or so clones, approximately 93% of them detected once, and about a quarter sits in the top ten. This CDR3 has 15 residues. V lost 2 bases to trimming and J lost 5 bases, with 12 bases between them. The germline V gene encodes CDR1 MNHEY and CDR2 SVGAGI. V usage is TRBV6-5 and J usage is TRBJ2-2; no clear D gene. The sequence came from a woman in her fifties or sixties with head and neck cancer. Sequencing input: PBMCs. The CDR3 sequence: CASSYANAATGELFF. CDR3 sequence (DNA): TGTGCCAGCAGTTACGCGAATGCGGCGACCGGGGAGCTGTTTTTT.